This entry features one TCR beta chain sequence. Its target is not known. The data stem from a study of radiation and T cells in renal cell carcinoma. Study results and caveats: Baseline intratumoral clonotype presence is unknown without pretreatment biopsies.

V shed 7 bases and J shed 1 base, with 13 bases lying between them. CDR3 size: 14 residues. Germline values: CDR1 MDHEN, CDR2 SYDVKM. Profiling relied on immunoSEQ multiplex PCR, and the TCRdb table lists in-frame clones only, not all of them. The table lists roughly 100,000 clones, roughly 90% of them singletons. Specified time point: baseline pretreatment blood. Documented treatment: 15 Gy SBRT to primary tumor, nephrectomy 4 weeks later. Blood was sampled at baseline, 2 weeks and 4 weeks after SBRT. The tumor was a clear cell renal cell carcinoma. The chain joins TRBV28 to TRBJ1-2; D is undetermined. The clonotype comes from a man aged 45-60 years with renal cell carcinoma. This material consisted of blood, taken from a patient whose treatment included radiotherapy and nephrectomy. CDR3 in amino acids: CASKPPGSNYGYTF. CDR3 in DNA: TGTGCCAGCAAACCCCCGGGGAGTAACTATGGCTACACCTTC.